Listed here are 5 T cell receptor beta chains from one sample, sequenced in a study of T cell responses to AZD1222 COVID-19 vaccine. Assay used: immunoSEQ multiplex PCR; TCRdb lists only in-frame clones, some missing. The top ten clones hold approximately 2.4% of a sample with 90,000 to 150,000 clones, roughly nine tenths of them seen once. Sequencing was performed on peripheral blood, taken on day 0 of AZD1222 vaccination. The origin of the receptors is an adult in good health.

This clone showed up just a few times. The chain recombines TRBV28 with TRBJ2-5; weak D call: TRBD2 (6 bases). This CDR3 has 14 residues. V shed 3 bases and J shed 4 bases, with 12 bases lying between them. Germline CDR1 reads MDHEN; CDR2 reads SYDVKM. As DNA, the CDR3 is TGTGCCAGCAGTTTCCCCCGCGGGGTAGAGACCCAGTACTTC. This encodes CASSFPRGVETQYF.

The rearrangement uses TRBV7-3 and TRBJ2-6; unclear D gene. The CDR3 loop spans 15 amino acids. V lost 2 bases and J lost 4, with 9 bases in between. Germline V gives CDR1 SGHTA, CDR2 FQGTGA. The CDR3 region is CASSLFGSGANVLTF. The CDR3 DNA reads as TGTGCCAGCAGCTTATTTGGTTCGGGGGCCAACGTCCTGACTTTC.

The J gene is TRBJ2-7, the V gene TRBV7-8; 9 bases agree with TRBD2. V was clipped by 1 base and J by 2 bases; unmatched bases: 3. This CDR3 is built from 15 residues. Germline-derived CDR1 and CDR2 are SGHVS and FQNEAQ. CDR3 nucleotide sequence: TGTGCCAGCAGCTTAGAAGCTAGCGGGGCCTACGAGCAGTACTTC. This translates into CASSLEASGAYEQYF.

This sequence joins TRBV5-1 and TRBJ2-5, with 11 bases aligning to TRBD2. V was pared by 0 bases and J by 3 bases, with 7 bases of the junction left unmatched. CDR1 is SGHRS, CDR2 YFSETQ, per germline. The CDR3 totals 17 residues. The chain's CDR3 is CASSLELAGALKETQYF. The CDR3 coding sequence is TGCGCCAGCAGCTTGGAACTAGCGGGAGCGCTCAAAGAGACCCAGTACTTC.

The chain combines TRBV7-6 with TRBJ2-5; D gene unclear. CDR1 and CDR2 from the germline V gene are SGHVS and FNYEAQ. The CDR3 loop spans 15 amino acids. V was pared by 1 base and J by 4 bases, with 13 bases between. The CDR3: CASSLVSSTGETQYF. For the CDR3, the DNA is TGTGCCAGCAGCTTAGTCAGCTCGACTGGAGAGACCCAGTACTTC.